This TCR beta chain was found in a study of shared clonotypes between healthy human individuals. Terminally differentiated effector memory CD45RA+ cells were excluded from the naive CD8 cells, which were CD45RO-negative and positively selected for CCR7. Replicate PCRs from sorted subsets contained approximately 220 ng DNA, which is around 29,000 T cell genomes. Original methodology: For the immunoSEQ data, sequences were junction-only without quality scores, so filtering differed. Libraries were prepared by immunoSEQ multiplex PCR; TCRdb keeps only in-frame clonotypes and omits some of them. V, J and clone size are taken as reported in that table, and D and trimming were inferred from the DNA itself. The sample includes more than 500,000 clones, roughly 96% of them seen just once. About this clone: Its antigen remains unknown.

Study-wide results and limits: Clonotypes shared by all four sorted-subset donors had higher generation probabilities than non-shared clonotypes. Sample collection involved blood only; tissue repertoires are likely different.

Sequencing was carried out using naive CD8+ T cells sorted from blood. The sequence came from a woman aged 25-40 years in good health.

The CDR3 loop is CASSQEPRLAFEQYF. The CDR3, as DNA: TGTGCCAGCAGCCAAGAGCCGAGACTAGCCTTCGAGCAGTACTTC. The chain has TRBV4-2 and TRBJ2-7, with 7 bases identical to TRBD2. The CDR3 is 15 residues long. CDR1 and CDR2 from the germline V gene are LGHNA and YNFKEQ. V gave up 0 bases and J gave up 6 bases; unmatched junction bases: 8.